The clone carrying this T cell receptor beta chain occurred a few times. What it binds is unknown. The CDR3 sequence is 14 residues long. Germline V CDR1 and CDR2: MNHEY, SVGAGI. The junction had 1 base not matched to a gene; V was cut back by 2 bases and J by 1 base. The data were obtained in a study of cytomegalovirus exposure and HLA in healthy donors. Study observations and caveats: The investigators catalogued 150 or so TCR beta chains as cytomegalovirus-associated. In a later analysis, across HLA loci, associated TCR counts were highest for DRB1, lowest for HLA-C. A later analysis by the authors found several of the most significant clusters apparently linked to common viral pathogens.

13 Jbeta primers and 60 Vbeta primers were used for the PCR. This table comes from immunoSEQ multiplex PCR, and its TCRdb copy is limited to in-frame clones, with some not included. This table holds 150,000 or so clones, 70% to 85% found once. Sequenced material: PBMCs. This TCR derives from a man aged 25 to 45 in good health and CMV-seropositive. The V call is TRBV6-5, the J call TRBJ1-1; the match to TRBD1 covers 7 bases. The CDR3 region has the DNA TGTGCCAGCAGTTACAGGGGGCCGAACACTGAAGCTTTCTTT. The encoded protein is CASSYRGPNTEAFF.